This T cell receptor (beta chain) was obtained from a study of blood T cell repertoires in COVID-19. The CDR3 has 14 residues. CDR1 SGHRS and CDR2 YFSETQ come from the germline V gene. V lost 7 bases, J lost 7 bases, and 9 bases stayed unmatched. The assay was immunoSEQ multiplex PCR, and TCRdb's table has in-frame clones only and misses some. The repertoire holds around 150,000 clones, roughly 80% seen once, with approximately 11% in the top ten. Assignments of participants to cohorts depended upon their own reported clinical history. The receptor was isolated from a man between 45 and 60 years old who had recovered from COVID-19. The chain links TRBV5-1 to TRBJ2-1, with 9 bases lining up with TRBD2. The sequenced sample was PBMCs or T cells enriched from blood (not recorded which). In nucleotides, the CDR3 is TGCGCCAGCGCGACTAGCGGTGGCGGTAATGAGCAGTTCTTC. The encoded protein is CASATSGGGNEQFF.